The T cell receptor beta chain described here comes from a study of T cells after yellow fever vaccination. Via MiXCR, TCRdb re-called the 5' RACE reads, giving one row per CDR3 protein. The sample yields 400,000 or so distinct CDR3 sequences, more than 9% seen once. V gave up 0 bases and J gave up 4 bases, with 14 bases separating them. The CDR3 spans 16 residues. From germline, CDR1 is SGHNT and CDR2 YYREEE (reference sequence). The receptor was isolated from a man younger than 35 who received the YFV17D yellow fever vaccine. The genes are TRBV5-4 and TRBJ2-1, with D possibly being TRBD1 (5 bases). The sample in question was PBMCs, obtained on the day of the first yellow fever vaccination. The CDR3 DNA sequence: TGTGCCAGCAGCTTGGAGGGGATAAGGATATACAATGAGCAGTTCTTC. It specifies CASSLEGIRIYNEQFF.